This paragraph covers one TCR beta chain sequence. Repertoires were generated with immunoSEQ multiplex PCR, while TCRdb's copy carries only in-frame clones and drops some. The profile shows approximately 40,000 clones, approximately 90% of them singletons. CDR3 length: 16 residues. V was cut by 5 bases and J by 0 bases, with 15 bases left in between. The germline V gene encodes CDR1 SEHNR and CDR2 FQNEAQ (reference sequence). The entry originates in a study of T cell changes during pregnancy in multiple sclerosis. This rearrangement joins TRBV7-9 to TRBJ2-3; D gene uncertain. Sample: CD4+ T cells from peripheral blood mononuclear cells, taken in the first trimester of pregnancy. The source of this sequence is a female donor with multiple sclerosis, enrolled in a pregnancy study. The CDR3 loop is CASSQSLRTSTDTQYF. The CDR3 DNA sequence: TGTGCCAGCAGCCAAAGCCTACGAACTAGCACAGATACGCAGTATTTT.